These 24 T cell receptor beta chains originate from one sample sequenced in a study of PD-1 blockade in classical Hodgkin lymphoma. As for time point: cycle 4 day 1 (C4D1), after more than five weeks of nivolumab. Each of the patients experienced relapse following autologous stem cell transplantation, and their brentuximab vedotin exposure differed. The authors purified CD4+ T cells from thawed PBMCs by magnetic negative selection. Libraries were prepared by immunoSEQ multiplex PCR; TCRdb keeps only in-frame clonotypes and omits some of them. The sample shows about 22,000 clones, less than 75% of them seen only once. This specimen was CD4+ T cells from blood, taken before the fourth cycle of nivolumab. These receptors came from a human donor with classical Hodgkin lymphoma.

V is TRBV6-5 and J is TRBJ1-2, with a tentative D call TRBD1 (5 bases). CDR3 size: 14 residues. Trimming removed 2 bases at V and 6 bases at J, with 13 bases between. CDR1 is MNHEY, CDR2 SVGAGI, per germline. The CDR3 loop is CASSYLAGGNGYTF. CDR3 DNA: TGTGCCAGCAGTTACCTAGCGGGGGGAAATGGCTACACCTTC.

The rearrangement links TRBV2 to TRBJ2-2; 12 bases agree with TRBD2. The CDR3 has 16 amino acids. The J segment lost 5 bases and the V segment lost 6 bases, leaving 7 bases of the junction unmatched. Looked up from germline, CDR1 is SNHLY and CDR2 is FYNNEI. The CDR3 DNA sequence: TGTGCCAGCAGAGCCGGACTAGCGGGGCCAACCGGGGAGCTGTTTTTT. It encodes CASRAGLAGPTGELFF.

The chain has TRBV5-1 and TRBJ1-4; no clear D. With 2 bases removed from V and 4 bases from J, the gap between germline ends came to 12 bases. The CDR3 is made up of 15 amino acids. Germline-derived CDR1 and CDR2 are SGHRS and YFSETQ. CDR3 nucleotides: TGCGCCAGCAGCTTTAAGGGAGCGGGTAATGAAAAACTGTTTTTT. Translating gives CASSFKGAGNEKLFF.

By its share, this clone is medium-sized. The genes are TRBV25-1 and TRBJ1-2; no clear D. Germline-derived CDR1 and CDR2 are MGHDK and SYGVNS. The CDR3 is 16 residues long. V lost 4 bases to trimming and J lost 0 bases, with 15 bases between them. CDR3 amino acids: CASSGNRAQANYGYTF. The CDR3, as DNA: TGTGCCAGCAGTGGAAACAGAGCCCAAGCTAACTATGGCTACACCTTC.

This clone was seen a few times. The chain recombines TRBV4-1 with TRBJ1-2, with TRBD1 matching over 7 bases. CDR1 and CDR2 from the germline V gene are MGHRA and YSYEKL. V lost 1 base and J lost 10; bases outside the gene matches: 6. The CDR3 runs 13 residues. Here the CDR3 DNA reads TGCGCCAGCAGCCAAGTAATCGGGACAGCCTACACCTTC. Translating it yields CASSQVIGTAYTF.

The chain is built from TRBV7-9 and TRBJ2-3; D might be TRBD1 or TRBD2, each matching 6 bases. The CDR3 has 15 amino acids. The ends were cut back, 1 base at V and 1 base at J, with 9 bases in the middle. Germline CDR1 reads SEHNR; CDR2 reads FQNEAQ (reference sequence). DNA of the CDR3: TGTGCCAGCAGCTTAGATAGGGGGGGCACAGATACGCAGTATTTT. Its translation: CASSLDRGGTDTQYF. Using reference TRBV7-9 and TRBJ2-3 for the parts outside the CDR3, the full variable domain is DTGVSQNPRHKITKRGQNVTFRCDPISEHNRLYWYRQTLGQGPEFLTYFQNEAQLEKSRLLSDRFSAERPKGSFSTLEIQRTEQGDSAMYLCASSLDRGGTDTQYFGPGTRLTVL.

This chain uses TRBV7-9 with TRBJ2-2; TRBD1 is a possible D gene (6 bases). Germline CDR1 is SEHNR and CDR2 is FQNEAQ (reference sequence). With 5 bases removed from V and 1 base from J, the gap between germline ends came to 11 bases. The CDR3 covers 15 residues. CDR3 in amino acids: CASSPRTVNTGELFF. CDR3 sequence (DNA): TGTGCCAGCAGCCCACGGACAGTGAACACCGGGGAGCTGTTTTTT.

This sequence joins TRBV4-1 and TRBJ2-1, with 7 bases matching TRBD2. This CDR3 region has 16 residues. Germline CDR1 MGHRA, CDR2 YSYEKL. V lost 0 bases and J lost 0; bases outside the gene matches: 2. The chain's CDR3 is CASSQEWGGSYNEQFF. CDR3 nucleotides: TGCGCCAGCAGCCAAGAGTGGGGGGGCTCCTACAATGAGCAGTTCTTC.

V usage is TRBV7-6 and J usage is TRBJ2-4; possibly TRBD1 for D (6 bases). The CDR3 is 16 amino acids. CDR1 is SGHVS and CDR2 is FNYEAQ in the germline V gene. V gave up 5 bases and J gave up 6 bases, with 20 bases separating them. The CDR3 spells CASSAQTPGHGNIQYF. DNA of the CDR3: TGTGCCAGCAGCGCACAAACACCGGGACACGGAAACATTCAGTACTTC.

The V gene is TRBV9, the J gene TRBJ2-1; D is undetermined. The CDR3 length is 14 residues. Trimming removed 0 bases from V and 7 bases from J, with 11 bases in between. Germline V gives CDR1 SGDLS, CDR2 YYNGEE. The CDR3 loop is CASSVATGPNEQFF. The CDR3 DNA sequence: TGTGCCAGCAGCGTAGCTACTGGGCCTAATGAGCAGTTCTTC.

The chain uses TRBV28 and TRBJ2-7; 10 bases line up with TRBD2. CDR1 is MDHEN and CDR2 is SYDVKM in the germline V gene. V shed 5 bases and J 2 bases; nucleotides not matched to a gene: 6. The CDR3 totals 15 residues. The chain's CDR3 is CASSVLAGITYEQYF. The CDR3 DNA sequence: TGTGCCAGCAGTGTACTAGCGGGGATAACCTACGAGCAGTACTTC.

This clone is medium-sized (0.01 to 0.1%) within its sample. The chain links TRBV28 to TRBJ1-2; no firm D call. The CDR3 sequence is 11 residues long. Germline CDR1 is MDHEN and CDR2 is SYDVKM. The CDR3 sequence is CAVGSKEGYTF. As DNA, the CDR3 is TGTGCGGTGGGTTCGAAGGAGGGCTACACCTTC.

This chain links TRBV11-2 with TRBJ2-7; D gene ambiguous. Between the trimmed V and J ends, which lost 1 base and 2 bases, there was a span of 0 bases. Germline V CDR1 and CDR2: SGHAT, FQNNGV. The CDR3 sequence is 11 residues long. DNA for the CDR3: TGTGCCAGCAGCTTAGCCTACGAGCAGTACTTC. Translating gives CASSLAYEQYF.

As DNA, the CDR3 is TGTGCCAGCAGTCCTCCGGGACAGCGTCGTGTCAACACTGAAGCTTTCTTT. It encodes CASSPPGQRRVNTEAFF. The chain uses TRBV2 and TRBJ1-1; 7 bases align to TRBD1. The CDR3 loop spans 17 amino acids. The germline V gene encodes CDR1 SNHLY and CDR2 FYNNEI. The V gene end was trimmed by 5 bases and the J gene end by 2 bases; junction bases not matched to a gene: 14.

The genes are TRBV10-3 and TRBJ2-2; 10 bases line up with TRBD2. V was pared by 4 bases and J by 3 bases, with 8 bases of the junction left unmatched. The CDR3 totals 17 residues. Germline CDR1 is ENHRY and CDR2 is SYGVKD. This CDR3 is CAISVRAGGPDTGELFF. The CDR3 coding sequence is TGTGCCATCAGTGTTCGAGCGGGGGGGCCGGACACCGGGGAGCTGTTTTTT.

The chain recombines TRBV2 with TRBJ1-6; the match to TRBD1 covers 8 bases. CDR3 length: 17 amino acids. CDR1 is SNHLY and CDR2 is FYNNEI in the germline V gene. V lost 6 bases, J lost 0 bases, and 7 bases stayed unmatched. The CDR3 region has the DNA TGTGCCAGCAGACGACAGGGGATTGGCTCCTATAATTCACCCCTCCACTTT. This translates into CASRRQGIGSYNSPLHF.

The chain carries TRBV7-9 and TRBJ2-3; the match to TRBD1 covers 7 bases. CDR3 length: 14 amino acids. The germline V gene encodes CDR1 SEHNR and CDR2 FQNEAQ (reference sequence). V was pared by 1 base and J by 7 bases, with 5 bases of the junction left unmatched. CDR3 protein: CASSLGTGDNTQYF. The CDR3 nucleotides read TGTGCCAGCAGCTTAGGGACAGGAGATAATACGCAGTATTTT.

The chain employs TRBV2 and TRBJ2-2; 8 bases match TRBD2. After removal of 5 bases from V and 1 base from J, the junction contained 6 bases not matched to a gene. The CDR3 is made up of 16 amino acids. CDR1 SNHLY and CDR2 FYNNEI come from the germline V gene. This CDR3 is CASSLGTRENTGELFF. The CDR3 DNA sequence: TGTGCCAGCAGTCTTGGGACTAGAGAGAACACCGGGGAGCTGTTTTTT.

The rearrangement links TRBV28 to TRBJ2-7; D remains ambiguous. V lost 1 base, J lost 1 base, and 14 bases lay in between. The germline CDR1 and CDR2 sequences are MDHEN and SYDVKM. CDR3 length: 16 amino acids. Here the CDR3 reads CASSLSRTALSYEQYF. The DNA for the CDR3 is TGTGCCAGCAGTTTATCCCGGACGGCTCTTTCCTACGAGCAGTACTTC.

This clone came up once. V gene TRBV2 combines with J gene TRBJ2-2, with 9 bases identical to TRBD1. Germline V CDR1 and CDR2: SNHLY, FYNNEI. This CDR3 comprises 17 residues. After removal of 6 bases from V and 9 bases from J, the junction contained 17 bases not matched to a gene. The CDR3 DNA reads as TGTGCCAGCAGCGCTCCTACCCCCGGGACAGGGATATGGGAGCTGTTTTTT. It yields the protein CASSAPTPGTGIWELFF.

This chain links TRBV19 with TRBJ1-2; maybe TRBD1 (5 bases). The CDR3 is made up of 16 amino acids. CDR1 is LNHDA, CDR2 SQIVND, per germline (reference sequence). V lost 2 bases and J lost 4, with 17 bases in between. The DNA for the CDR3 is TGTGCCAGTAGTATAATCATCCGAGGGACGGTCTATGGCTACACCTTC. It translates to CASSIIIRGTVYGYTF.

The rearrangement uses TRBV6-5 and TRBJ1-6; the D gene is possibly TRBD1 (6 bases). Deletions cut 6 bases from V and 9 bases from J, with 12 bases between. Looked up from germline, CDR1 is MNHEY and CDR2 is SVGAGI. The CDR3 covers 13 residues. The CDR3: CASRNREFSPLHF. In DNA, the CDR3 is TGTGCCAGCAGAAACAGGGAGTTTTCACCCCTCCACTTT.

The CDR3 DNA follows: TGTGCCAGCAGTGAAATAACGGGGGCAAGGGAGACCCAGTACTTC. This encodes CASSEITGARETQYF. The chain employs TRBV6-1 and TRBJ2-5; D tentatively reads TRBD1 or TRBD2 (6 bases each). The CDR3 is 15 residues long. Germline V CDR1 and CDR2: MNHNS, SASEGT. V lost 2 bases and J 5 bases, leaving 15 bases between the germline ends.

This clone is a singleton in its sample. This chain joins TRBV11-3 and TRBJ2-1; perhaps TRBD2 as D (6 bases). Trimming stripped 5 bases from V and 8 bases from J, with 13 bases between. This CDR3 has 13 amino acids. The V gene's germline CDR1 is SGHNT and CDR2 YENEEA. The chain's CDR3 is CASSVSSDYEQFF. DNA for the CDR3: TGTGCCAGCAGCGTTTCTAGCGACTATGAGCAGTTCTTC.